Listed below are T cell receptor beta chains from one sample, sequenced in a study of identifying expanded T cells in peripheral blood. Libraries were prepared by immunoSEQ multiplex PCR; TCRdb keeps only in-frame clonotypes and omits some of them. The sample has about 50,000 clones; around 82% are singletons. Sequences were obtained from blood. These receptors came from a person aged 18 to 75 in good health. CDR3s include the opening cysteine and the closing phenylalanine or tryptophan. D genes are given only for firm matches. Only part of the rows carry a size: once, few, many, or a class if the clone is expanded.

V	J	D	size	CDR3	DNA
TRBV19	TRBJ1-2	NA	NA	CASISGGRGIGNYGYTF	TGTGCCAGTATTTCTGGAGGCAGGGGAATCGGTAACTATGGCTACACCTTC
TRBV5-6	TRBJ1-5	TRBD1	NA	CASSGGTGLNNQPQHF	TGTGCCAGCAGCGGGGGGACAGGCCTGAACAATCAGCCCCAGCATTTT
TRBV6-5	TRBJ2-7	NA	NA	CASSGFGTSAKEQYF	TGTGCCAGCAGTGGTTTCGGGACAAGTGCTAAGGAGCAGTACTTC
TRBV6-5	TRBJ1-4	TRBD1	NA	CASSYKGQGSEKLFF	TGTGCCAGCAGTTACAAGGGACAGGGAAGTGAAAAACTGTTTTTT
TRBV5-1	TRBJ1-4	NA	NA	CASTPSPTNEKLFF	TGCGCCAGCACCCCATCGCCAACTAATGAAAAACTGTTTTTT
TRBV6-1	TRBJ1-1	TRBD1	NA	CASITGGNTEAFF	TGTGCCAGCATTACAGGGGGGAACACTGAAGCTTTCTTT
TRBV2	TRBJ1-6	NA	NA	CASRPGSRVPLHF	TGTGCCAGCAGGCCGGGATCTAGAGTACCCCTCCACTTT
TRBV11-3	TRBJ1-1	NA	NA	CASSLWRGNTEAFF	TGTGCCAGCAGCTTGTGGAGGGGGAACACTGAAGCTTTCTTT
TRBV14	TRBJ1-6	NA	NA	CASSQVFGGNSPLHF	TGTGCCAGCAGCCAAGTTTTTGGGGGGAATTCACCCCTCCACTTT
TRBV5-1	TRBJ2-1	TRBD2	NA	CASRMAGGYNEQFF	TGCGCCAGCAGAATGGCGGGAGGTTACAATGAGCAGTTCTTC
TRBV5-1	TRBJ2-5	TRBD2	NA	CASSLGGGETQYF	TGCGCCAGCAGCTTGGGCGGGGGAGAGACCCAGTACTTC
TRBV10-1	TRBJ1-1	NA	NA	CASSEGPQKAEAFF	TGCGCCAGCAGTGAGGGCCCCCAGAAGGCTGAAGCTTTCTTT
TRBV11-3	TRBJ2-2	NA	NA	CASSLVNIGELFF	TGTGCCAGCAGCTTAGTCAATATCGGGGAGCTGTTTTTT
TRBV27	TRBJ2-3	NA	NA	CASSLFVPPATDTQYF	TGTGCCAGCAGTTTATTTGTCCCGCCTGCCACAGATACGCAGTATTTT
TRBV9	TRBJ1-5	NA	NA	CASSVGGGNQPQHF	TGTGCCAGCAGCGTAGGGGGAGGGAATCAGCCCCAGCATTTT
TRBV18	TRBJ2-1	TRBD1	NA	CASSRTGTGLGNEQFF	TGTGCCAGCTCACGAACCGGGACAGGGTTGGGCAATGAGCAGTTCTTC
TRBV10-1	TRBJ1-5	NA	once	CASLSWDQPQHF	TGCGCCAGCTTGTCGTGGGACCAGCCCCAGCATTTT
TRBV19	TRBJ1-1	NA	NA	CASRSGRTFF	TGTGCCAGTCGCTCCGGGAGGACTTTCTTT
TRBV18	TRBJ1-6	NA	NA	CASSPGGISSPLHF	TGTGCCAGCTCACCGGGGGGGATCAGTTCACCCCTCCACTTT
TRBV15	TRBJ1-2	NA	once	CATSRDRVTNYGYTF	TGTGCCACCAGCAGAGATCGGGTGACGAACTATGGCTACACCTTC
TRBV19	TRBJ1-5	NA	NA	CASAKGGGGQPQHF	TGTGCCAGCGCCAAGGGTGGGGGAGGTCAGCCCCAGCATTTT
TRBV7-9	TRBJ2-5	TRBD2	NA	CASSFLTSGRTTQETQYF	TGTGCCAGCAGCTTTCTTACTAGCGGGAGGACCACCCAAGAGACCCAGTACTTC
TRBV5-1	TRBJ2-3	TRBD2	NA	CASSARLAGVRRDTDTQYF	TGCGCCAGCAGCGCGAGACTAGCGGGGGTGCGTCGGGACACAGATACGCAGTATTTT
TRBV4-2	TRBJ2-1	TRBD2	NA	CASSQTGTSGNNEQFF	TGTGCCAGCAGCCAAACCGGGACTAGCGGGAATAATGAGCAGTTCTTC
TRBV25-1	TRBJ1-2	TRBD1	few	CASHGTGDLYGYTF	TGTGCCAGCCACGGGACAGGGGACCTCTATGGCTACACCTTC
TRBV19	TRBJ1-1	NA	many	CASSEGRLNTEAFF	TGTGCCAGTAGTGAGGGGAGGCTGAACACTGAAGCTTTCTTT
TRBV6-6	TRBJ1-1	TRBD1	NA	CASNRDRGRTEAFF	TGTGCCAGCAATCGGGACAGGGGGAGGACTGAAGCTTTCTTT